Each of the 5 T cell receptor beta chains below was sequenced from the same sample in a study of identifying expanded T cells in peripheral blood. This table comes from immunoSEQ multiplex PCR, and its TCRdb copy is limited to in-frame clones, with some not included. The data show over 90,000 clones, with nearly 90% seen just once and under 6.5% held by the top ten. Sequencing used blood. Receptors were obtained from a person between 18 and 75 years old in good health.

J is TRBJ1-1 and V is TRBV6-6; 7 bases are shared with TRBD1. V dropped 8 bases and J dropped 7; count of bases not matched to a gene: 10. The CDR3 runs to 13 residues. CDR1 MNHNY and CDR2 SVGAGI come from the germline V gene (reference sequence). For the CDR3, the DNA is TGTGCCAGCGGGGTTCACCGGGACAGTGAAGCTTTCTTT. This sequence encodes CASGVHRDSEAFF.

This clone was observed a single time. The gene calls are TRBV19 and TRBJ1-1; D gene uncertain. CDR1 is LNHDA, CDR2 SQIVND, per germline (reference sequence). The CDR3 is 12 residues long. V was shortened by 8 bases and J by 3 bases, with 10 bases between the two germline ends. The DNA of the CDR3 is TGTGCCAGTCCAATGGGGTACACTGAAGCTTTCTTT. It translates to CASPMGYTEAFF.

The V call is TRBV19, the J call TRBJ1-4, with a possible D match to TRBD1 (6 bases). The CDR3 totals 13 residues. The V end lost 6 bases, the J end lost 11 bases, and 16 bases lay between the germline ends. Germline V gene lookup returns CDR1 LNHDA and CDR2 SQIVND (reference sequence). The CDR3 loop is CASSLYYRGKLFF. In DNA form, the CDR3 reads TGTGCCAGTAGCCTGTATTATAGGGGGAAACTGTTTTTT.

The chain carries TRBV4-1 and TRBJ1-1; tentatively, D is TRBD1 (6 bases). The CDR3 extends over 18 amino acids. Trimming took off 3 bases at V and 3 bases at J, with 23 bases between the two ends. CDR1 is MGHRA, CDR2 YSYEKL, per germline. The CDR3 DNA sequence: TGCGCCAGCAGCCAGGCTTCCGAGCTGGGGACACCTTACACTGAAGCTTTCTTT. Its protein product is CASSQASELGTPYTEAFF.

This sequence joins TRBV29-1 and TRBJ1-1; the D is unclear. The CDR3 is 15 residues long. V lost 4 bases to trimming and J lost 4 bases, with 19 bases between them. CDR1 and CDR2 (germline): SQVTM, ANQGSEA. The CDR3: CSVVRPQPLGTEAFF. Written as DNA, the CDR3 is TGCAGCGTTGTACGGCCACAACCCTTGGGCACTGAAGCTTTCTTT.